The T cell receptor beta chain under discussion was sequenced for a study of T cell responses to AZD1222 COVID-19 vaccine (dated by TCRdb to the early 2020s). With respect to the entire study: TCR sequencing was performed for 230 to 250 trial participants, of whom about 200 were given two doses of AZD1222 and around 25 were given two doses of MenACWY control vaccine. Trial participants were enrolled into age subgroups of 18-55, 56-69 and 70-plus years, which contained about 160, 30 and 59 TCR-sequenced participants, respectively. The full study reports these points: In the small 56-69-year group, the increase in depth fell short of significance, most likely because of low power. Conclusions about previously exposed vaccinees are limited, since just a handful of AZD1222 recipients were seropositive for SARS-CoV-2 at baseline. Reportedly, close to half of the unique spike-specific TCRs recognized epitopes lying outside the regions that are mutated in the B.1.351 and B.1.1.7 variants. Participants were mostly white British and included more females than males, and it was suggested by the authors that clonal diversity may have been underestimated. The vaccine-associated CD4 TCRs covered the entire spike protein, and the dominant responses fell in regions 160-218 and 743-854. Because no samples from the day 14 peak response were available, repertoires could be characterized only after the peak T cell response. After two AZD1222 doses, both the breadth and the depth of spike-specific TCRs were significantly higher than at day 0 and than in MenACWY recipients.

The CDR3 regions of human TCRbeta chains were subjected to immunosequencing. From the authors' description of their analysis: Repertoire TCRs were matched against a reference library of SARS-CoV-2-specific TCRs generated with the MIRA antigen-specificity platform. Breadth meant the fraction of unique TCRs that were SARS-CoV-2-associated, whereas depth meant the fraction of total T cells that were SARS-CoV-2-associated. Using the MIRA data, each spike-specific TCR was mapped to the spike region that the TCR reacts to and placed in a CD4 or CD8 class. Log10-transformed breadth and depth values were compared by one-way ANOVA with Sidak's multiple comparisons tests. What TCRdb holds here is the immuneACCESS table cut down to in-frame rearrangements. Part of the clones is not present; checked against another copy, under half of the missing clones reflect an unresolved V gene, and the others are unexplained. D and trimming come from the DNA, and the V and J calls and clone size come from that table. The sample table holds 150,000 to 200,000 clones, of which approximately 90% were seen once. The leading ten clones occupy roughly 3.5% of the sample.

Taken from cysteine to phenylalanine, the CDR3 has 15 residues. Left in the record is the CDR3 DNA by itself, 45 bases read in frame from the first base. V lost 6 bases and J lost 1 base; the stretch between them is 13 bases long. Sequences SGHDN (CDR1) and FVKESK (CDR2) are obtained from the germline V gene. The time point label of this sample denotes: about 28 days (+/-7) after the second vaccine dose. AZD1222 recipients with second doses at about 4 weeks or about 12 weeks were pooled, because spike-specific TCR depth and breadth did not differ between schedules. Samples from vaccinated people were obtained from the UK trials COV001 and COV002, which included a single-blind randomized controlled phase 2/3 trial of AZD1222 (ChAdOx1 nCoV-19) in healthy adults. For TCRbeta chain sequencing, PBMC samples were collected from trial participants at day 0 and at day 28 after the second dose. On this clone itself: Its antigen is still unknown. The record has no base qualities; no much larger clone is one base away.

The chain couples TRBV14 to TRBJ1-5, with a weak D call of TRBD1 (5 bases match). This receptor was taken from an adult who received the AZD1222 COVID-19 vaccine. Sample: peripheral blood, taken 28 days after the second AZD1222 dose. The base sequence is TGTGCCAGCAGAGGGTGGAAGGGGAGCAATCAGCCCCAGCATTTT. This gives the protein CASRGWKGSNQPQHF.